The text below deals with one T cell receptor beta chain. What it binds is not known. The sample comes from a study of cytomegalovirus exposure and HLA in healthy donors. The study's findings and limits: TCR beta V segments were, for the most part, productive about 87% or about 30% of the time in an earlier analysis.

Vbeta (60) and Jbeta (13) primers were used in the PCR. As originally analysed: In a later analysis, 60 million to 90 million unique TCR beta chains included roughly 11 million shared by two or more donors. Sequenced by immunoSEQ multiplex PCR; TCRdb stores in-frame clones only, minus some. The DNA was the basis for D and trimming; V, J and clone size are from that table. The sample has about 120,000 clones, over 75% seen once; the top ten hold roughly 4%. This CDR3 has 16 residues. CDR1 is SGHTA, CDR2 FQGNSA, per germline. With 3 bases removed from V and 3 bases from J, the gap between germline ends came to 12 bases.

This clonotype originated in a man between 18 and 29 years old in good health and CMV-seropositive. The sample was PBMCs. The chain joins TRBV7-2 to TRBJ1-6; unclear D gene. The chain's CDR3 is CASSFPSVIYNSPLHF. The CDR3 coding sequence is TGTGCCAGCAGCTTCCCATCGGTGATCTATAATTCACCCCTCCACTTT.